This T cell receptor (beta chain) stems from a study of OX40 agonist ivuxolimab in advanced cancers. Across the whole study: Treatment of patients was with ivuxolimab, an agonistic anti-OX40 (CD134) antibody.

Study findings and constraints: Among T cells, CD8+ cells averaged more expanded clones than CD4+ cells.

The CDR3 is 16 residues long. Germline trimming cut 6 bases from V and 10 bases from J; bases unmatched to any gene: 15. Per the germline V gene, CDR1 is LNHDA and CDR2 is SQIVND (reference sequence). Note on this clone: The antigen is unknown.

Blood samples were obtained at baseline, cycle 4 day 1, and cycle 7 day 1. Clones were read by immunoSEQ multiplex PCR, and TCRdb kept only the in-frame ones, dropping some. This table has fewer than 90,000 clones, 70% to 90% appearing once. The material was CD4+ or CD8+ T cells sorted from blood, obtained in a trial of the OX40 agonist ivuxolimab. The source of this sequence is an adult with an advanced solid tumor such as melanoma, head and neck, liver or kidney cancer. This chain links TRBV19 with TRBJ2-3; 11 nucleotides match TRBD2. DNA of the CDR3: TGTGCCAGTAGCCGTCCTAGCGGGGGGAAGTCTATGGCGCAGTATTTT. Translating it yields CASSRPSGGKSMAQYF.